What follows are 32 T cell receptor beta chains derived from one specimen sequenced in a study of shared clonotypes between healthy human individuals. Terminally differentiated effector memory CD45RA+ cells were left out of the naive CD8 fraction, which was CD45RO-negative and positively selected for CCR7. Some clones are missing from TCRdb's copy, which holds only in-frame ones; the method was immunoSEQ multiplex PCR. The sample shows 800,000 or so clones, 96% of them seen only once. Sequencing used naive CD8+ T cells sorted from blood. These TCRs come from a man between 25 and 39 years old in good health.

This chain uses TRBV7-9 with TRBJ2-3; D not resolved. Germline V gene sequence: CDR1 SEHNR, CDR2 FQNEAQ (reference sequence). CDR3 length equals 14 residues. Trimming took 1 base from V and 4 from J, leaving 9 bases between them. CDR3 DNA sequence: TGTGCCAGCAGCTTAGTCGTAGGGCCAGATACGCAGTATTTT. Its protein product is CASSLVVGPDTQYF.

V and J are TRBV7-9 and TRBJ2-7; D remains unclear. Germline V gene lookup returns CDR1 SEHNR and CDR2 FQNEAQ (reference sequence). Deletions cut 5 bases from V and 7 bases from J, with 9 bases between. The CDR3 consists of 11 residues. The chain's CDR3 is CASSPSEEQYF. CDR3 coding DNA: TGTGCCAGCAGCCCCTCAGAAGAGCAGTACTTC.

CDR3 amino acids: CSVEVAEDNEQFF. Written as DNA, the CDR3 is TGCAGCGTTGAAGTAGCGGAAGACAATGAGCAGTTCTTC. The chain has TRBV29-1 and TRBJ2-1; possible D gene TRBD2, 6 bases. Trimming shortened V by 1 base and J by 5 bases, and 9 bases separated the two germline ends. The germline gives CDR1 SQVTM, CDR2 ANQGSEA. CDR3 size: 13 residues.

The rearrangement links TRBV29-1 to TRBJ2-7, with 8 bases identical to TRBD1. V lost 0 bases and J lost 10; bases outside the gene matches: 5. CDR3 size: 12 residues. Germline CDR1 reads SQVTM; CDR2 reads ANQGSEA. The CDR3 here is CSVEDQTGVQYF. The CDR3 DNA reads as TGCAGCGTTGAAGATCAGACAGGGGTTCAGTACTTC.

The V call is TRBV7-6, the J call TRBJ2-5, with D possibly being TRBD2 (5 bases). The germline V and J ends were trimmed by 2 bases and 5 bases, with 18 bases remaining between them. The CDR3 sequence is 16 residues long. Germline V lookup: CDR1 SGHVS, CDR2 FNYEAQ. The CDR3 spells CASSLHPLASGETQYF. CDR3 DNA: TGTGCCAGCAGCTTACACCCTCTAGCTTCGGGGGAGACCCAGTACTTC.

This chain links TRBV7-6 with TRBJ2-2; D may match TRBD1 or TRBD2 (6 bases each). The CDR3 totals 16 residues. Trimming left V 6 bases short and J 3 bases short, with 17 bases between. CDR1 SGHVS and CDR2 FNYEAQ come from the germline V gene. As DNA, the CDR3 is TGTGCCAGCAGTTCTATGGGGGGCAGCGACACCGGGGAGCTGTTTTTT. It codes for CASSSMGGSDTGELFF.

The chain joins TRBV9 to TRBJ2-7, with D perhaps matching TRBD1 (5 bases). Trimming cost V 6 bases and J 5 bases, with 36 bases left between them. CDR1 and CDR2 from the germline V gene are SGDLS and YYNGEE. This CDR3 has 20 residues. CDR3 coding DNA: TGTGCCAGCACCCTCAAAGGGGCAGAAGGCGCATCTCCCCCATTCAACGAGCAGTACTTC. Its translation is CASTLKGAEGASPPFNEQYF.

The chain carries TRBV2 and TRBJ2-5; D gene uncertain. V was pared by 8 bases and J by 5 bases, with 15 bases between. Germline V gene data show CDR1 as SNHLY and CDR2 as FYNNEI. This CDR3 spans 13 amino acids. DNA of the CDR3: TGTGCCAGCTGCGACTTGGGTAGTGAGACCCAGTACTTC. The encoded protein is CASCDLGSETQYF.

This clone was seen a single time. The chain links TRBV14 to TRBJ1-1, with D perhaps TRBD1 (6 bases). CDR3 length: 17 residues. Germline values: CDR1 SGHDN, CDR2 FVKESK. The V end lost 4 bases, the J end lost 0 bases, and 18 bases lay between the germline ends. The CDR3 DNA sequence: TGTGCCAGCAGCCTCCCGGGACACCGGCGTATGAACACTGAAGCTTTCTTT. It yields the protein CASSLPGHRRMNTEAFF.

The rearrangement uses TRBV7-9 and TRBJ2-7; D unclear. The CDR3 contains 11 residues. Germline CDR1 reads SEHNR; CDR2 reads FQNEAQ (reference sequence). Trimming took off 7 bases at V and 4 bases at J, with 8 bases between the two ends. The CDR3: CASMSGYEQYF. CDR3 bases: TGTGCCAGCATGTCGGGTTACGAGCAGTACTTC.

This chain connects TRBV6-5 to TRBJ2-3; D not resolved. The V end was cut by 3 bases, the J end by 0 bases, with 10 bases between. Germline V gives CDR1 MNHEY, CDR2 SVGAGI. CDR3 size: 15 residues. CDR3: CASSYWGSSTDTQYF. The DNA for the CDR3 is TGTGCCAGCAGTTATTGGGGTTCTAGCACAGATACGCAGTATTTT.

This clone was seen a handful of times. CDR3 sequence (DNA): TGTGCCACCAGGGGCCTGGGGCCAGTGAACACCGGGGAGCTGTTTTTT. It yields the protein CATRGLGPVNTGELFF. V gene TRBV6-6 combines with J gene TRBJ2-2; D may be TRBD1 (6 bases). The CDR3 consists of 16 residues. In germline, CDR1 is MNHNY, CDR2 SVGAGI (reference sequence). The ends were cut back, 10 bases at V and 1 base at J, with 19 bases in the middle.

This chain joins TRBV28 and TRBJ2-7; 8 nucleotides align to TRBD1. Germline V lookup: CDR1 MDHEN, CDR2 SYDVKM. CDR3 length equals 14 residues. The V and J ends lost 7 bases and 2 bases, in that order; junction bases with no gene match: 7. CDR3 sequence reads: CASTHTGGTYEQYF. The CDR3 DNA reads as TGTGCCAGCACCCATACAGGGGGGACCTACGAGCAGTACTTC.

The V call is TRBV5-1, the J call TRBJ1-2; D is perhaps TRBD1 (6 bases). The CDR3 covers 17 residues. CDR1 is SGHRS, CDR2 YFSETQ, per germline. Trimming cost V 4 bases and J 2 bases, with 21 bases left between them. The CDR3 is CASSGTSGHIWNYGYTF. The DNA of the CDR3 is TGCGCCAGCAGCGGGACCTCGGGACACATCTGGAACTATGGCTACACCTTC.

The chain uses TRBV5-4 and TRBJ1-5; D unresolved. Germline CDR1 and CDR2: SGHNT and YYREEE (reference sequence). This CDR3 contains 14 residues. V dropped 4 bases and J dropped 6 bases, with 14 bases sitting between them. Here the CDR3 reads CASSHLRVAQPQHF. The CDR3 nucleotides read TGTGCCAGCAGCCACCTAAGGGTCGCTCAGCCCCAGCATTTT.

This sequence joins TRBV29-1 and TRBJ2-1; D call uncertain. This CDR3 is built from 13 residues. Germline CDR1 and CDR2: SQVTM and ANQGSEA. V was pared by 2 bases and J by 5 bases, with 10 bases between. CDR3 in DNA: TGCAGCGTTGAATCATGGTATAACAATGAGCAGTTCTTC. This gives the protein CSVESWYNNEQFF.

The CDR3 nucleotides are TGCGCCAGCAGCCAAGAGGGACAGGGGGTTAGGGGCTACACCTTC. Translated, it gives CASSQEGQGVRGYTF. This chain links TRBV4-1 with TRBJ1-2; 11 bases are a match to TRBD1. V was clipped by 0 bases and J by 8 bases; unmatched bases: 5. Germline assignment: CDR1 MGHRA and CDR2 YSYEKL. The CDR3 loop spans 15 amino acids.

The chain has TRBV10-1 and TRBJ1-1; no clear D gene. Germline-derived CDR1 and CDR2 are WNHNN and SYGVQD (reference sequence). V was clipped by 0 bases and J by 1 base, with 12 bases between them. This CDR3 comprises 16 residues. The chain's CDR3 is CASSESKGMGNTEAFF. Here the CDR3 DNA reads TGCGCCAGCAGTGAGTCGAAGGGAATGGGGAACACTGAAGCTTTCTTT.

This chain links TRBV7-9 with TRBJ2-1; D uncertain. The germline V and J ends were trimmed by 2 bases and 5 bases, with 13 bases remaining between them. The CDR3 extends over 15 amino acids. Germline assignment: CDR1 SEHNR and CDR2 FQNEAQ (reference sequence). CDR3 coding DNA: TGTGCCAGCAGCTTATTTTTTCGGGCTGACAATGAGCAGTTCTTC. Translation: CASSLFFRADNEQFF.

The chain links TRBV5-4 to TRBJ2-2; unclear D gene. V gave up 1 base and J gave up 8 bases, with 21 bases separating them. Germline assignment: CDR1 SGHNT and CDR2 YYREEE (reference sequence). This CDR3 has 17 residues. The CDR3 spells CASSLRDGLHSPGELFF. As DNA, the CDR3 is TGTGCCAGCAGCTTGAGAGACGGGCTACACAGTCCGGGGGAGCTGTTTTTT.

The chain has TRBV29-1 and TRBJ2-1; D remains unclear. Germline loops: CDR1 SQVTM, CDR2 ANQGSEA. V was shortened by 3 bases and J by 9 bases, with 9 bases between the two germline ends. The CDR3 sequence is 11 residues long. The CDR3 DNA follows: TGCAGCGTTGATGAGATTGTTGAGCAGTTCTTC. It yields the protein CSVDEIVEQFF.

This chain links TRBV7-6 with TRBJ1-1; no definite D call. V dropped 6 bases and J dropped 7 bases, with 30 bases sitting between them. There are 18 residues in the CDR3. Germline V gene sequence: CDR1 SGHVS, CDR2 FNYEAQ. The CDR3 loop reads CASSQETDPPKPYSEAFF. The CDR3, as DNA: TGTGCCAGCAGTCAGGAGACCGACCCACCAAAACCGTACAGTGAAGCTTTCTTT. Variable domain in full (rest from reference TRBV7-6 and TRBJ1-1): GAGVSQSPRYKVTKRGQDVALRCDPISGHVSLYWYRQALGQGPEFLTYFNYEAQQDKSGLPNDRFSAERPEGSISTLTIQRTEQRDSAMYRCASSQETDPPKPYSEAFFGQGTRLTVV.

This rearrangement joins TRBV19 to TRBJ1-1; the match to TRBD1 covers 8 bases. This CDR3 has 13 residues. From germline, CDR1 is LNHDA and CDR2 SQIVND (reference sequence). The V gene end was trimmed by 2 bases and the J gene end by 7 bases; junction bases not matched to a gene: 3. The CDR3 nucleotides read TGTGCCAGTAGTATATGGACAGGGAATGAAGCTTTCTTT. Protein sequence: CASSIWTGNEAFF.

The chain couples TRBV5-4 to TRBJ2-3; D is uncertain. The CDR3 spans 13 residues. Germline V gene lookup returns CDR1 SGHNT and CDR2 YYREEE (reference sequence). V was cut by 0 bases and J by 4 bases, with 6 bases left in between. Here the CDR3 DNA reads TGTGCCAGCAGCTTGGACTCATCAGATACGCAGTATTTT. Its translation is CASSLDSSDTQYF.

The rearrangement uses TRBV7-2 and TRBJ2-7; 8 nucleotides match TRBD2. The V gene's germline CDR1 is SGHTA and CDR2 FQGNSA. The V and J ends lost 4 bases and 3 bases, in that order; junction bases with no gene match: 5. The CDR3 contains 14 residues. The CDR3 spells CASSSGLGFYEQYF. DNA for the CDR3: TGTGCCAGCAGCTCGGGACTAGGGTTCTACGAGCAGTACTTC.

The CDR3, as DNA: TGTGCCAGCAGCCCCCACGGGTACGAGCAGTACTTC. Translating it yields CASSPHGYEQYF. This chain uses TRBV7-2 with TRBJ2-7; no firm D call. The germline CDR1 and CDR2 sequences are SGHTA and FQGNSA. This CDR3 contains 12 residues. V was trimmed by 5 bases and J by 4 bases, leaving 9 bases between them.

V gene TRBV9 combines with J gene TRBJ2-5, with D possibly matching TRBD1 (5 bases). The CDR3 is 16 amino acids. Germline CDR1 is SGDLS and CDR2 is YYNGEE. The V gene lost 3 bases and the J gene lost 2 bases, with 17 bases spanning the gap. The CDR3 loop is CASSAMTVGGQETQYF. The CDR3 DNA sequence: TGTGCCAGCAGCGCCATGACAGTAGGTGGACAAGAGACCCAGTACTTC.

A single count supports this clone. J is TRBJ1-4 and V is TRBV6-1; 7 bases map to TRBD1. Trimming at V came to 5 bases and at J to 4 bases, leaving 4 bases not matched to a gene. CDR3 length: 14 residues. Germline V lookup: CDR1 MNHNS, CDR2 SASEGT. The CDR3 reads CASSWDSDNEKLFF. CDR3 DNA: TGTGCCAGCAGTTGGGACAGTGATAATGAAAAACTGTTTTTT.

The rearrangement links TRBV11-2 to TRBJ2-5, with TRBD2 matching 9 bases. The CDR3 extends over 13 amino acids. V was pared by 5 bases and J by 3 bases, with 1 base of the junction left unmatched. Germline V gives CDR1 SGHAT, CDR2 FQNNGV. CDR3 in DNA: TGTGCCAGCAGCCGACTAGCGGAAGAGACCCAGTACTTC. It is translated as CASSRLAEETQYF. Filled out from reference TRBV11-2 and TRBJ2-5, the complete variable domain reads EAGVAQSPRYKIIEKRQSVAFWCNPISGHATLYWYQQILGQGPKLLIQFQNNGVVDDSQLPKDRFSAERLKGVDSTLKIQPAKLEDSAVYLCASSRLAEETQYFGPGTRLLVL.

In this sample, this clone turned up a few times. The gene calls are TRBV2 and TRBJ1-2, with D possibly being TRBD1 (5 bases). With 7 bases removed from V and 8 bases from J, the gap between germline ends came to 20 bases. The CDR3 consists of 14 residues. The V gene's germline CDR1 is SNHLY and CDR2 FYNNEI. This CDR3 is CASTKTASGEGYTF. DNA of the CDR3: TGTGCCAGCACAAAGACAGCGAGTGGTGAAGGCTACACCTTC.

This clone occurred once. The chain links TRBV7-3 to TRBJ2-7; no definite D call. The CDR3 sequence is 13 residues long. Germline loops: CDR1 SGHTA, CDR2 FQGTGA. The germline V and J ends were trimmed by 2 bases and 6 bases, with 11 bases remaining between them. The CDR3 reads CASSLEERLEQYF. CDR3 sequence (DNA): TGTGCCAGCAGCTTAGAGGAGCGTCTCGAGCAGTACTTC.

The gene calls are TRBV4-1 and TRBJ2-3; 7 nucleotides agree with TRBD1. V lost 0 bases to trimming and J lost 2 bases; unmatched junction nucleotides: 5. The V gene's germline CDR1 is MGHRA and CDR2 YSYEKL. CDR3 size: 16 residues. CDR3 nucleotide sequence: TGCGCCAGCAGCCAAGATTCCGGGACAGACACAGATACGCAGTATTTT. This translates into CASSQDSGTDTDTQYF.